This TCR beta chain was observed in a study of blood T cell repertoires in COVID-19 (dated by TCRdb to about 2020). Turning to the overall study: The collaborator samples originated in the United States, Italy and Spain and spanned the acute and convalescent phases of COVID-19. Samples were obtained from the ongoing ImmuneRACE study (first 160 participants) and from over a thousand subjects provided by 6 global collaborators. The sample metadata nearly always contained a de-identified subject ID, COVID-19 status, age in years and sex. Where HLA class I and class II types were available, the types were taken from metadata supplied by the sample provider, not from assay-based typing. The dataset comprised deeply sampled blood TCRbeta repertoires from subjects exposed to, actively infected with, or recovered from COVID-19. The prospective study material was composed of cDNA or gDNA derived from T cells, B-cell-depleted T cells, or PBMCs. The repertoires were released in a freely available public database intended as a resource for research on the immune response to SARS-CoV-2. Findings and caveats that apply to the study as a whole: The quantity of clinical and demographic metadata differed by source and by participant and was supplied without curation.

The immunoSEQ Assay, a bias-controlled multiplex PCR, was used to amplify TCRbeta CDR3 regions from genomic DNA. Regarding the original processing steps: The number of nucleated cells in each sample was estimated by amplification of reference gene primers within the assay. Sequence reads were collapsed and filtered to measure the absolute abundance of every unique TCRbeta CDR3 rearrangement. For each sample, productive Simpson clonality was calculated as the square root of Simpson's diversity index across productive rearrangements. In its TCRdb copy, this immuneACCESS table keeps in-frame sequences only and misses some clones. Where compared with another copy, unresolved V genes explain less than half of these, and the others have no known cause. Clonal size and the V and J genes are those of that table, whereas D and trimming came from the DNA. Present in this sample are some 180,000 clones, 80% of which were seen just once. 13% to 15% of the sample is taken by the ten largest.

Comments on this clone: No cognate antigen has been identified for it. Within one base of it there is no much larger clone, and no base qualities were kept.

Participants in the prospective study were enrolled through a virtual design, were aged roughly 18 to 100 years, and lived in approximately 25 United States geographic areas. Cohort assignment in the prospective study relied on participant-reported clinical history from a screening survey and a study questionnaire. A participant counted as exposed if, within 2 weeks of entering the study, that participant had been in contact with someone who had a PCR-confirmed or clinician-diagnosed COVID-19 case. In the prospective study, mobile phlebotomists collected whole blood, serum and a nasopharyngeal or oropharyngeal swab from each participant. Participants in the prospective study had the option to provide additional blood draws and questionnaires over a roughly 2-month period. Before DNA extraction, prospective study blood samples were shipped either frozen or at room temperature. CDR1 and CDR2, per the germline V gene, are SGHVS and FQNEAQ. Spanning cysteine to phenylalanine, the CDR3 consists of 15 amino acids. The sequence is cut down to CDR3 DNA, 45 bases in frame from base 1. V ends up 3 bases short and J 7 bases short, with an unmatched junction base count of 6.

The sequence joins TRBV7-8 to TRBJ1-6; 7 middle bases align to TRBD1. The sequence was obtained from a man in his fifties or sixties who had been exposed to COVID-19. The sequenced sample consisted of PBMCs or T cells enriched from blood (not recorded which). The nucleotide sequence reads as follows: TGTGCCAGCAGCTTCCTTGGGACAGCCAATTCACCCCTCCACTTT. It is translated as CASSFLGTANSPLHF.